This TCR beta chain was sequenced during a study of beta chain features in type 1 diabetes (dated by TCRdb to 2017 to 2018). Regarding the complete study: Mean age, gender distribution, total cell number and subset yield were not different between patients and healthy donors. Regulatory and stem cell-like memory subsets were obtained from only 8 patients and roughly 8 healthy donors, while naive and central memory subsets were obtained from all 30 or so donors. The study compared TCRB repertoires of sorted circulating CD4+ T cell subsets between recently diagnosed type 1 diabetes patients and matched healthy donors. A total of around 110,000,000 sorted cells were examined across all samples, and a strong correlation was observed between cell number per subset and RNA yield. Study-wide conclusions, independent of this receptor: In all four CD4+ subsets, TCRB CDR3 length was moderately but significantly shorter in type 1 diabetes patients. Because the HLA sub-analyses included only small numbers of individuals, any influence of HLA type on TCRB rearrangement was left unresolved. At VDJ recombination sites, type 1 diabetes patients had fewer insertions and more deleted nucleotides, which implies abnormalities in thymic rearrangement. The naive, central memory and regulatory TCRB repertoires appeared to resemble one another more closely among patients than among healthy donors. Shorter templates might be favored by PCR, yet because patient and control samples were amplified and corrected together, any such skew would affect both groups equally. Because cDNA was sequenced instead of genomic DNA, highly expressing activated cells could be over-represented, though the groups showed no difference in activation or CD3 levels.

The germline V gene sets CDR1 to LGHNA and CDR2 to YSLEER. The CDR3 spans 15 residues, from the cysteine through the phenylalanine. The retained sequence is limited to the CDR3, 45 bases, with the frame set at the first base. Trimming leaves V shorter by 1 base and J shorter by 3 bases, with the junction holding 4 bases beyond the gene matches. On this clone: The clone's antigen remains unknown. The sample holds no much larger clone one base away, and base qualities are not on file.

The High Capacity cDNA Reverse Transcription Kit was used to reverse transcribe all of the isolated RNA, meaning that expressed TCRB transcripts were what got sequenced. Deep immunoSEQ sequencing was applied to naive, central memory and regulatory T cell samples, giving an average of roughly 3.5 million total reads per sample. Sorted cells were lysed in RLT buffer and RNA was extracted with DNase-treated RNeasy Micro or Mini kits, depending on cell number. To prevent cross-contamination, each cell subset was processed individually, whereas patient and healthy donor samples were processed jointly. Using the immunoSEQ multiplex PCR, TCRB sequences were amplified from cDNA into 87-bp fragments spanning the CDR3 region. The amplicons were sequenced using the Illumina HiSeq platform. The published analysis was carried out like this. PCR bias was computationally corrected using synthetic template baselines, reads within Hamming distance 2 were collapsed, and singletons that could not be merged were discarded. Reads were aligned against IMGT so that V, D and J genes, CDR3 length and insertions or deletions at six rearrangement sites could be assigned. Clonotype counts were normalized to sorted cell number within each subset before computing true diversity and Gini coefficients with the tcR R package. The overlap coefficient, calculated on TCRB nucleotide sequences, was used to quantify repertoire sharing. TCRdb took over this immuneACCESS table, retaining in-frame rearrangements with V and J assigned. Such tables are incomplete; in checked studies, under half of the missing clones stem from an unresolved V gene, and the remainder is unexplained. The V and J calls and clone size come from that table; D and trimming were worked out from the DNA. The sample table shows roughly 150,000 clones, and 6.5% to 8.5% are seen once. The ten largest clonotypes hold 0.45% to 0.6% of the sample.

A single peripheral blood draw of around 120 mL on average was collected from each donor into heparinised tubes. Using a panel that included CD45RO, CCR7, CD25, CD127, CD95 and CD27, naive, central memory, regulatory and stem cell-like memory CD4+ T cells were sorted on a BD FACSAria II. All sorted populations exceeded 95% purity. Right away, PBMCs were isolated by Lymphoprep density gradient centrifugation and were stained directly, with no culture step. So that batch effects would be minimized, each experiment stained and sorted samples in pairs, pairing one healthy donor with one patient. This clonotype was sampled from a woman aged 18-29 years with type 1 diabetes. This chain joins TRBV4-3 to TRBJ1-2; TRBD1 matches 8 bases in the middle. Sample: central memory CD4+ T cells from blood. The nucleotide sequence is TGCGCCAGCAGCCAAGGGACAGGGAAAGACTATGGCTACACCTTC. Its coded protein is CASSQGTGKDYGYTF.